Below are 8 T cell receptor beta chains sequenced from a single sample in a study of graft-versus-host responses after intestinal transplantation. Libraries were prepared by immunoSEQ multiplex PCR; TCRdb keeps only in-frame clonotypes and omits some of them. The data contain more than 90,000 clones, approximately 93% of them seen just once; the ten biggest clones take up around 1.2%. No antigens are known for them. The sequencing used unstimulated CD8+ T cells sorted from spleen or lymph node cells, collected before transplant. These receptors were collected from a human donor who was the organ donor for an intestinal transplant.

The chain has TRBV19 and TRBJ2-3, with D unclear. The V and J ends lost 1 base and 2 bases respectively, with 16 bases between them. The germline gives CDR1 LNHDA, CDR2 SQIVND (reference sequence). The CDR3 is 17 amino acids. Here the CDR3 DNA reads TGTGCCAGTAGTATAGGTGTCTACCGGGCAATCACAGATACGCAGTATTTT. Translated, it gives CASSIGVYRAITDTQYF.

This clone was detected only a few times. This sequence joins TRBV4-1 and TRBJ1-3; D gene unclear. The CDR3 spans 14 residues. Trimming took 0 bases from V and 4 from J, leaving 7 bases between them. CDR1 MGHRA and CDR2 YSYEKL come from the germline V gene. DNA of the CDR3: TGCGCCAGCAGCCAAGAGACCGGGGGAAACACCATATATTTT. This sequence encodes CASSQETGGNTIYF.

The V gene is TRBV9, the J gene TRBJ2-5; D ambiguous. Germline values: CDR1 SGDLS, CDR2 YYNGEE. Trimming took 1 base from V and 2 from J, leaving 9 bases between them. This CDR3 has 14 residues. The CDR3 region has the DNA TGTGCCAGCAGCGTAAGTGGCAGTCAAGAGACCCAGTACTTC. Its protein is CASSVSGSQETQYF.

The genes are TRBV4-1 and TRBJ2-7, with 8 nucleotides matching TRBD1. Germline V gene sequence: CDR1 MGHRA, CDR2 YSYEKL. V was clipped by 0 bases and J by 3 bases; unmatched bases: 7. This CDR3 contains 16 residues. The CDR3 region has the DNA TGCGCCAGCAGCCAAGAGAGGACAGGGAGACACTACGAGCAGTACTTC. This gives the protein CASSQERTGRHYEQYF.

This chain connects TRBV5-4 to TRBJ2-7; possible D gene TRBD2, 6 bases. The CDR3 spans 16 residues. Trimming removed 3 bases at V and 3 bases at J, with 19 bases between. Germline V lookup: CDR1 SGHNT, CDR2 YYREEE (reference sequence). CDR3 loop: CASSSPLSGPDYEQYF. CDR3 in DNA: TGTGCCAGCAGCTCGCCCTTAAGCGGGCCCGACTACGAGCAGTACTTC.

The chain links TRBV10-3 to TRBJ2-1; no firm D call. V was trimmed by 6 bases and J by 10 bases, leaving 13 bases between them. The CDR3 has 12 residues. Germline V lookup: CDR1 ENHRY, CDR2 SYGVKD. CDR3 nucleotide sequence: TGTGCCATCAGCGACCTAGGAGACGAGCAGTTCTTC. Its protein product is CAISDLGDEQFF.

The CDR3 DNA follows: TGTGCCAGCAGTGTGCCCGGGGGCGATGGCTACACCTTC. Residues: CASSVPGGDGYTF. The gene calls are TRBV6-1 and TRBJ1-2; TRBD1 is a possible D gene (6 bases). The CDR3 contains 13 residues. CDR1 and CDR2 from the germline V gene are MNHNS and SASEGT. The V and J ends lost 4 bases and 6 bases respectively, with 12 bases between them.

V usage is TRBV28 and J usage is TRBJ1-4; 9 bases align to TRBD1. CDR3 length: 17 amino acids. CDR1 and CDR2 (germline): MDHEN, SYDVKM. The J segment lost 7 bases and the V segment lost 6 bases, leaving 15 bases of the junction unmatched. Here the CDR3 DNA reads TGTGCCAGCAGCCATGATCTAGGACAGGGGATCGGTGAAAAACTGTTTTTT. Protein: CASSHDLGQGIGEKLFF.